This TCR beta chain appears in the sequencing data of a study of TIL therapy for anti-PD-1-resistant metastatic lung cancer. About the study: Most patients had lung adenocarcinoma; a handful of tumors were EGFR-mutant, two ALK-rearranged; half smoked currently or formerly. By whole-exome sequencing, median non-synonymous tumor mutation burden was less than 1.8 mutations per megabase.

The CDR3 runs 15 residues. The V end lost 6 bases, the J end lost 2 bases, and 15 bases lay between the germline ends. The germline V gene encodes CDR1 MNHEY and CDR2 SVGAGI. The time point was: pre-treatment sample, taken before nivolumab and TIL therapy. This was the immunoSEQ v3 assay. Produced via immunoSEQ multiplex PCR; TCRdb's table is partial and in-frame only. The sample consists of under 70,000 clones, about nine tenths of them appearing once. The sample consisted of blood, taken at baseline. The source of this sequence is a person aged 25-85 years with non-small cell lung cancer. This sequence joins TRBV6-5 and TRBJ2-3; either TRBD1 or TRBD2 may supply D (5 bases each). The CDR3 reads CASSHSGADTDTQYF. For the CDR3, the DNA is TGTGCCAGCAGCCATTCCGGGGCCGACACAGATACGCAGTATTTT.